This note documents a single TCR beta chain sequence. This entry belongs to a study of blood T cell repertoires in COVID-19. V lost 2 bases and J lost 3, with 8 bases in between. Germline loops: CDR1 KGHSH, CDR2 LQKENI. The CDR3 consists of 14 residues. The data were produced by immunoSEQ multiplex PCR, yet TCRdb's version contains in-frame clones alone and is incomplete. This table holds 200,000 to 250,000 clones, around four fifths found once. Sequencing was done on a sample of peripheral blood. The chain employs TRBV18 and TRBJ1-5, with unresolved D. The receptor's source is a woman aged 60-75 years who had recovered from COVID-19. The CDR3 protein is CASSPEGFNQPQHF. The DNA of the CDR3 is TGTGCCAGCTCACCAGAGGGATTCAATCAGCCCCAGCATTTT.